Presented here are 5 T cell receptor beta chains from one specimen sequenced in a study of shared clonotypes between healthy human individuals. Profiled with immunoSEQ multiplex PCR; TCRdb holds only in-frame clones, not every one. Among some 580,000 clones listed, more than 95% were seen once. The sequencing sample was made of naive CD4+ T cells sorted from blood. Subset noted: CD45RA+ positively selected. These receptors were collected from a woman in her 30s in good health.

CDR3 DNA: TGTGCCTGTGATGGGACAGGGGGCTTAACTAATGAAAAACTGTTTTTT. It translates to CACDGTGGLTNEKLFF. The chain couples TRBV30 to TRBJ1-4; TRBD1 matches 12 bases. The length of the CDR3 is 16 residues. With V trimmed by 6 bases and J by 1 base, 6 bases remained unmatched. Germline V CDR1 and CDR2: GTSNPN, SVGIG (reference sequence).

This chain joins TRBV5-6 and TRBJ2-7, with TRBD1 matching 8 bases. With V trimmed by 4 bases and J by 3 bases, 3 bases remained unmatched. The CDR3 runs to 13 residues. Germline-derived CDR1 and CDR2 are SGHDT and YYEEEE. The DNA for the CDR3 is TGTGCCAGCAGCCGGACAGGGATCTACGAGCAGTACTTC. Amino acids: CASSRTGIYEQYF.

This clone has only one observation. The J gene is TRBJ2-5, the V gene TRBV27, with 7 bases lining up with TRBD2. The J segment lost 7 bases and the V segment lost 5 bases, leaving 16 bases of the junction unmatched. This CDR3 region has 16 residues. Germline assignment: CDR1 MNHEY and CDR2 SMNVEV (reference sequence). CDR3 nucleotide sequence: TGTGCCAGCAGTATTACGGGTGGGACTACCTCCCGGACCCAGTACTTC. Amino acid sequence: CASSITGGTTSRTQYF.

The V gene is TRBV5-1, the J gene TRBJ2-2; TRBD2 matches 8 bases. Germline V CDR1 and CDR2: SGHRS, YFSETQ. This CDR3 has 17 residues. The V and J ends lost 0 bases and 5 bases, in that order; junction bases with no gene match: 9. The CDR3 loop reads CASSLDELSGITGELFF. CDR3 DNA sequence: TGCGCCAGCAGCTTGGACGAGCTTAGCGGGATAACCGGGGAGCTGTTTTTT.

Comments on this clone: The same CDR3 can be traced to other DNA sequences in this sample. The chain joins TRBV27 to TRBJ2-3; D call uncertain. The V gene lost 2 bases and the J gene lost 3 bases, with 3 bases spanning the gap. CDR1 is MNHEY and CDR2 is SMNVEV in the germline V gene (reference sequence). The CDR3 totals 12 residues. The CDR3 sequence: CASSLGTDTQYF. In DNA, the CDR3 is TGTGCCAGCAGTTTAGGGACAGATACGCAGTATTTT.